A single sample is the source of the 30 T cell receptor beta chains below, sequenced in a study of cytomegalovirus exposure and HLA in healthy donors. A multiplex PCR was run with 60 Vbeta primers and 13 Jbeta primers. Clones were read by immunoSEQ multiplex PCR, and TCRdb kept only the in-frame ones, dropping some. The profile covers 150,000 to 200,000 clones, with roughly a tenth appearing a single time and 1% to 1.5% taken by the ten largest. The sample consisted of PBMCs. The receptors here all came from a woman in her twenties or thirties in good health and CMV-seropositive.

This clone was counted between two and nine times. The chain links TRBV29-1 to TRBJ1-4; the match to TRBD1 covers 7 bases. The trim removed 5 bases at V and 4 bases at J, leaving 7 bases unmatched. Germline V gives CDR1 SQVTM, CDR2 ANQGSEA. The CDR3 is made up of 14 amino acids. CDR3 sequence (DNA): TGCAGCGTTTCCCCGGGACAGAATAATGAAAAACTGTTTTTT. The encoded protein is CSVSPGQNNEKLFF.

The table lists this clone with a few counts. The chain uses TRBV28 and TRBJ1-2; possibly TRBD1 for D (5 bases). V lost 3 bases, J lost 4 bases, and 9 bases lay in between. The CDR3 totals 13 residues. Germline lookup yields CDR1 MDHEN and CDR2 SYDVKM. The chain's CDR3 is CASSFRALYGYTF. The CDR3 DNA reads TGTGCCAGCAGTTTCAGGGCTCTCTATGGCTACACCTTC.

The chain links TRBV13 to TRBJ2-4, with 15 bases aligning to TRBD2. Per the germline V gene, CDR1 is PRHDT and CDR2 is FYEKMQ (reference sequence). V shed 5 bases, J shed 7 bases, and the junction held 12 bases outside the gene matches. The CDR3 loop spans 18 amino acids. CDR3 in amino acids: CASSAGLAGGGPKNIQYF. The CDR3 DNA sequence: TGTGCCAGCAGCGCGGGACTAGCGGGGGGAGGGCCAAAGAACATTCAGTACTTC.

This clone was detected a few times. The chain employs TRBV4-1 and TRBJ1-5; TRBD1 might be the D (5 bases). CDR3 length equals 15 residues. The V end lost 2 bases, the J end lost 6 bases, and 14 bases lay between the germline ends. Germline CDR1 and CDR2: MGHRA and YSYEKL. CDR3 DNA sequence: TGCGCCAGCAGCCAATTTTTTGGGGGGAGTCAGCCCCAGCATTTT. Its translation is CASSQFFGGSQPQHF.

This chain joins TRBV27 and TRBJ2-7; 8 bases line up with TRBD2. Trimming took 2 bases from V and 0 from J; bases not matched to a gene: 3. Per the germline V gene, CDR1 is MNHEY and CDR2 is SMNVEV (reference sequence). This CDR3 has 15 residues. The DNA of the CDR3 is TGTGCCAGCAGTTTAGTACTAGCGGCCTCCTACGAGCAGTACTTC. Translation: CASSLVLAASYEQYF.

This clone appeared a few times. V gene TRBV5-8 combines with J gene TRBJ2-5; 7 bases fit TRBD2. Germline-derived CDR1 and CDR2 are SGHTS and YDEGEE. Trimming removed 4 bases from V and 0 bases from J; junction bases left unmatched: 0. The CDR3 runs to 13 residues. The CDR3 here is CASSGTNQETQYF. The CDR3 DNA sequence: TGTGCCAGCAGCGGGACTAACCAAGAGACCCAGTACTTC.

This clone was detected a few times. For the CDR3, the DNA is TGTGCCACCAGCAGAGAAGATCGCCGGGAGACCCAGTACTTC. Residues: CATSREDRRETQYF. The chain is built from TRBV15 and TRBJ2-5; D is uncertain. CDR3 length: 14 amino acids. V lost 0 bases and J 5 bases, leaving 10 bases between the germline ends. Per the germline V gene, CDR1 is LNHNV and CDR2 is YYDKDF (reference sequence). The entire variable domain, with the rest obtained from reference TRBV15 and TRBJ2-5, is as follows: DAMVIQNPRYQVTQFGKPVTLSCSQTLNHNVMYWYQQKSSQAPKLLFHYYDKDFNNEADTPDNFQSRRPNTSFCFLDIRSPGLGDTAMYLCATSREDRRETQYFGPGTRLLVL.

Only a few counts were recorded for this clone. The chain couples TRBV13 to TRBJ2-1; a possible D gene is TRBD2 (5 bases). Trimming cost V 6 bases and J 8 bases, with 5 bases left between them. CDR3 size: 10 residues. The germline CDR1 and CDR2 sequences are PRHDT and FYEKMQ (reference sequence). The CDR3 spells CASRGDEQFF. The CDR3 DNA reads as TGTGCCAGCAGGGGAGATGAGCAGTTCTTC.

This chain uses TRBV9 with TRBJ1-1; TRBD1 might be the D (6 bases). The CDR3 is 15 amino acids. V dropped 1 base and J dropped 4 bases, with 14 bases sitting between them. The germline gives CDR1 SGDLS, CDR2 YYNGEE. The CDR3 here is CASSVIQNRATEAFF. DNA of the CDR3: TGTGCCAGCAGCGTAATACAGAACAGGGCCACTGAAGCTTTCTTT.

This clone came up a few times. This chain connects TRBV27 to TRBJ2-5; D is undetermined. CDR1 and CDR2 from the germline V gene are MNHEY and SMNVEV (reference sequence). V lost 5 bases to trimming and J lost 3 bases, with 16 bases between them. CDR3 length: 15 residues. The CDR3: CASSAVLRSEETQYF. CDR3 bases: TGTGCCAGCAGTGCCGTCCTTAGATCTGAAGAGACCCAGTACTTC.

This clone has only a few counts. This sequence joins TRBV29-1 and TRBJ1-1; no clear D gene. The V end lost 6 bases, the J end lost 0 bases, and 17 bases lay between the germline ends. This CDR3 comprises 15 residues. Per the germline V gene, CDR1 is SQVTM and CDR2 is ANQGSEA. The CDR3 nucleotides are TGCAGCGTGTCCTTCCAGGTGGGCGTGAACACTGAAGCTTTCTTT. It translates to CSVSFQVGVNTEAFF.

This chain joins TRBV5-4 and TRBJ2-3, with 8 bases identical to TRBD1. CDR1 and CDR2 (germline): SGHNT, YYREEE (reference sequence). The V segment lost 0 bases and the J segment 3 bases; nucleotides outside the gene matches: 6. The CDR3 loop spans 16 amino acids. CDR3 region: CASSLARGRGTDTQYF. The CDR3 bases are TGTGCCAGCAGCTTGGCCAGGGGGCGCGGGACAGATACGCAGTATTTT.

This clone was seen only a few times. The rearrangement links TRBV25-1 to TRBJ1-2, with D possibly matching TRBD1 (6 bases). Germline loops: CDR1 MGHDK, CDR2 SYGVNS. The CDR3 is made up of 14 amino acids. The germline V and J ends were trimmed by 2 bases and 5 bases, with 12 bases remaining between them. CDR3: CASSERGGLYGYTF. The CDR3 DNA reads as TGTGCCAGCAGTGAAAGGGGGGGTCTGTATGGCTACACCTTC.

This clone was picked up a small number of times. The J gene is TRBJ2-2, the V gene TRBV2; 8 bases align to TRBD1. J lost 0 bases, V lost 6 bases, and 0 bases had no gene match. This CDR3 region has 14 residues. The germline V gene encodes CDR1 SNHLY and CDR2 FYNNEI. DNA of the CDR3: TGTGCCAGCAGGGACAGGGCGAACACCGGGGAGCTGTTTTTT. Translating it yields CASRDRANTGELFF.

The count of this clone is one. V is TRBV18 and J is TRBJ2-1, with D possibly TRBD1 on 6 matching bases. Germline lookup yields CDR1 KGHSH and CDR2 LQKENI. There are 13 residues in the CDR3. The germline V and J ends were trimmed by 6 bases and 12 bases, with 18 bases remaining between them. The CDR3, as DNA: TGTGCCAGCTCGCCGCACAGGGTAGATGGGCAGTTCTTC. This sequence encodes CASSPHRVDGQFF.

This clone was observed a few times. The chain has TRBV4-2 and TRBJ2-2; 7 nucleotides match TRBD2. Per the germline V gene, CDR1 is LGHNA and CDR2 is YNFKEQ. V was clipped by 1 base and J by 2 bases; unmatched bases: 7. The CDR3 is 17 residues long. This CDR3 reads CASSQVGGSTNTGELFF. CDR3 coding DNA: TGTGCCAGCAGCCAAGTGGGGGGGAGTACCAACACCGGGGAGCTGTTTTTT.

This clone has just a few counts. The genes are TRBV5-6 and TRBJ1-1; no clear D gene. With 0 bases removed from V and 6 bases from J, the gap between germline ends came to 9 bases. The CDR3 has 13 residues. Germline CDR1 SGHDT, CDR2 YYEEEE. The CDR3 loop reads CASSLGGKAEAFF. The CDR3, as DNA: TGTGCCAGCAGCTTGGGCGGGAAGGCTGAAGCTTTCTTT.

This clone has a count of ten or more. The chain joins TRBV6-5 to TRBJ1-1; TRBD1 is a possible D gene (6 bases). Germline V gene data show CDR1 as MNHEY and CDR2 as SVGAGI. The CDR3 spans 15 residues. V lost 6 bases and J lost 5, with 19 bases in between. This CDR3 reads CASRTLGGRGTEAFF. The CDR3, as DNA: TGTGCCAGCAGAACTCTGGGGGGGCGAGGTACTGAAGCTTTCTTT.

This clone has only a few counts. The chain employs TRBV30 and TRBJ2-1, with 8 bases identical to TRBD2. Germline V lookup: CDR1 GTSNPN, CDR2 SVGIG (reference sequence). CDR3 length equals 16 residues. The V and J ends lost 0 bases and 2 bases, in that order; junction bases with no gene match: 6. The CDR3 coding sequence is TGTGCCTGGAGTGTACGGAGCGGGAGTACCTACAATGAGCAGTTCTTC. Translating it yields CAWSVRSGSTYNEQFF. Full variable domain (missing parts from reference TRBV30 and TRBJ2-1): SQTIHQWPATLVQPVGSPLSLECTVEGTSNPNLYWYRQAAGRGLQLLFYSVGIGQISSEVPQNLSASRPQDRQFILSSKKLLLSDSGFYLCAWSVRSGSTYNEQFFGPGTRLTVL.

Comment on this clone: As the CDR3 is not closed by the conserved phenylalanine or tryptophan, this likely results from a read error. This chain uses TRBV2 with TRBJ2-6; 7 positions agree with TRBD1. V lost 6 bases, J lost 0 bases, and 8 bases stayed unmatched. Germline V gene lookup returns CDR1 SNHLY and CDR2 FYNNEI. CDR3 length equals 17 residues. The CDR3 nucleotides read TGTGCCAGCAGCCAGACAGGGACCCGCTCTGGGGCCAACGTCCTGACTTCC. Its protein product is CASSQTGTRSGANVLTS.

The chain is built from TRBV6-5 and TRBJ2-5; 9 bases are a match to TRBD2. J lost 4 bases, V lost 4 bases, and 7 bases had no gene match. The CDR3 contains 15 residues. CDR1 MNHEY and CDR2 SVGAGI come from the germline V gene. The CDR3 spells CASSSPSGIGETQYF. The CDR3 DNA is TGTGCCAGCAGTTCGCCTAGCGGGATTGGAGAGACCCAGTACTTC.

This clone was seen only a few times. Here the CDR3 DNA reads TGTGCTAGTGGTTTGGTACTCAGCGGGAGCATCAATGAGCAGTTCTTC. It is translated as CASGLVLSGSINEQFF. The rearrangement uses TRBV12-5 and TRBJ2-1, with 8 bases that match TRBD2. Germline V gives CDR1 LGHNT, CDR2 FRNRAP. The trim removed 0 bases at V and 6 bases at J, leaving 7 bases unmatched. The CDR3 has 16 residues.

The chain employs TRBV18 and TRBJ2-7; 7 bases agree with TRBD1. V lost 3 bases to trimming and J lost 4 bases; unmatched junction nucleotides: 3. The CDR3 contains 13 residues. Germline CDR1 is KGHSH and CDR2 is LQKENI. Written as DNA, the CDR3 is TGTGCCAGCTCACCCGGGACAGAATACGAGCAGTACTTC. It specifies CASSPGTEYEQYF.

The genes are TRBV5-5 and TRBJ2-5; D is ambiguous. Trimming shortened V by 1 base and J by 4 bases, and 8 bases separated the two germline ends. Germline loops: CDR1 SGHKS, CDR2 YYEKEE (reference sequence). CDR3 size: 13 residues. The CDR3 loop is CASSLWYRETQYF. In DNA form, the CDR3 reads TGTGCCAGCAGCTTGTGGTACAGAGAGACCCAGTACTTC.

This clone has only one observation. The V and J genes are TRBV7-3 and TRBJ2-3; a possible D gene is TRBD1 (6 bases). Trimming shortened V by 1 base and J by 4 bases, and 18 bases separated the two germline ends. The CDR3 runs to 17 residues. Per germline, CDR1 SGHTA and CDR2 FQGTGA. CDR3 residues: CASSLMVLRDTSDTQYF. CDR3 DNA sequence: TGTGCCAGCAGCTTAATGGTACTACGGGACACCTCAGATACGCAGTATTTT.

There are a few counts of this clone. The V gene is TRBV5-1, the J gene TRBJ1-1; tentative D call: TRBD1 (6 bases). Trimming removed 1 base from V and 1 base from J, with 11 bases in between. The CDR3 contains 15 residues. Germline V lookup: CDR1 SGHRS, CDR2 YFSETQ. The CDR3 protein is CASSLPRGANTEAFF. CDR3 sequence (DNA): TGCGCCAGCAGCTTGCCACGGGGGGCGAACACTGAAGCTTTCTTT.

In this sample, this clone turned up a few times. The rearrangement uses TRBV10-3 and TRBJ2-3; 9 bases align to TRBD2. V was clipped by 3 bases and J by 0 bases; unmatched bases: 1. This CDR3 is 15 amino acids long. Germline CDR1 reads ENHRY; CDR2 reads SYGVKD. The CDR3 nucleotides are TGTGCCATCAGTGATAGCGGGAGAAGCACAGATACGCAGTATTTT. It is translated as CAISDSGRSTDTQYF.

In its sample, this clone was seen a few times. The gene calls are TRBV5-1 and TRBJ2-3, with D perhaps TRBD1 (6 bases). The germline CDR1 and CDR2 sequences are SGHRS and YFSETQ. Between the trimmed V and J ends, which lost 5 bases and 1 base, there was a span of 11 bases. CDR3 size: 14 residues. The CDR3 DNA reads TGCGCCAGCAGGCAGGGGAGACGCACAGATACGCAGTATTTT. Its translation is CASRQGRRTDTQYF.

The sample holds a few counts of this clone. This chain connects TRBV29-1 to TRBJ2-1; 14 bases fit TRBD2. CDR3 size: 15 residues. Germline values: CDR1 SQVTM, CDR2 ANQGSEA. After removal of 6 bases from V and 3 bases from J, the junction contained 4 bases not matched to a gene. CDR3 protein: CSVFGLAGGYNEQFF. The CDR3 DNA reads as TGCAGCGTCTTCGGACTAGCGGGGGGCTACAATGAGCAGTTCTTC.

In its sample, this clone was seen a few times. V and J are TRBV18 and TRBJ1-1, with TRBD1 matching 7 bases. Germline V CDR1 and CDR2: KGHSH, LQKENI. V gave up 2 bases and J gave up 8 bases; unmatched junction bases: 14. The CDR3 spans 16 residues. The DNA for the CDR3 is TGTGCCAGCTCACCAAGGGGGCCAGGGTATCGGGGCGAAGCTTTCTTT. Translating it yields CASSPRGPGYRGEAFF.